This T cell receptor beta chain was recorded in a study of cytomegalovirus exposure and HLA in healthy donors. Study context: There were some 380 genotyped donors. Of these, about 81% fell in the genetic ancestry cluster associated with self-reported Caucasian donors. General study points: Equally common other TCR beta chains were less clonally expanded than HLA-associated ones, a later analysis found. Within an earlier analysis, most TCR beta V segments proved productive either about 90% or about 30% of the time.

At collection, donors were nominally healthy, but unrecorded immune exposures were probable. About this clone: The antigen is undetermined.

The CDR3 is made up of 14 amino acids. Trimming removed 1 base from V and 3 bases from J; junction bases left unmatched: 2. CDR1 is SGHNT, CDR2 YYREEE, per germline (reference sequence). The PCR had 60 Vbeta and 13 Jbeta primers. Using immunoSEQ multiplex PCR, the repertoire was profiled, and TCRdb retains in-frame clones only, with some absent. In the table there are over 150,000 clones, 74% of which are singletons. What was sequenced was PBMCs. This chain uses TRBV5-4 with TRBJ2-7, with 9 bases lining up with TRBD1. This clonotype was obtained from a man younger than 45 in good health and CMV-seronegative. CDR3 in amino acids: CASSLRQGDYEQYF. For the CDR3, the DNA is TGTGCCAGCAGCTTGCGACAGGGGGACTACGAGCAGTACTTC.